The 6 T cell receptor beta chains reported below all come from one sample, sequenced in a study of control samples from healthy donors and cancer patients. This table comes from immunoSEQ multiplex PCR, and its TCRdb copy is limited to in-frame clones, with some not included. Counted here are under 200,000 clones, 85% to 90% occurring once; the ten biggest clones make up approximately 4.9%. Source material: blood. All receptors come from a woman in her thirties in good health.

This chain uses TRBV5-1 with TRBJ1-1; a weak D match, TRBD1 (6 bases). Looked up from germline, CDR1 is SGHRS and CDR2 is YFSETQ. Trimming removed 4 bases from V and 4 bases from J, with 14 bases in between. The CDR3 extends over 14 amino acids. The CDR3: CASSPGEEGTEAFF. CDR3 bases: TGCGCCAGCAGCCCAGGGGAGGAAGGCACTGAAGCTTTCTTT.

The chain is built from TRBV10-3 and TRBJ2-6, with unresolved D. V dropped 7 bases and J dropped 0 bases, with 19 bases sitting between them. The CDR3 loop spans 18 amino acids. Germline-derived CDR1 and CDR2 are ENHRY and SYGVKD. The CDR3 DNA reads TGTGCCATCAATCCCCACAGACCAAACCCCTCTGGGGCCAACGTCCTGACTTTC. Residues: CAINPHRPNPSGANVLTF.

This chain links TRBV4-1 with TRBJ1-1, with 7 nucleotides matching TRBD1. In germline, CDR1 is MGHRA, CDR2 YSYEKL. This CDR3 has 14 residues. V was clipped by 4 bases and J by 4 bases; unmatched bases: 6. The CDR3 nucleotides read TGCGCCAGCAGCCTCACAGGGGTGGCCACTGAAGCTTTCTTT. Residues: CASSLTGVATEAFF.

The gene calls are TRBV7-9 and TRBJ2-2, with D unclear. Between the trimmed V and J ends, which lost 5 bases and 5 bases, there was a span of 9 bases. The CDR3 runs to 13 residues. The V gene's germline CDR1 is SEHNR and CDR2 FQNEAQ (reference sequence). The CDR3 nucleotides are TGTGCCAGCAGCCTGACGGAAACCGGGGAGCTGTTTTTT. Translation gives CASSLTETGELFF.

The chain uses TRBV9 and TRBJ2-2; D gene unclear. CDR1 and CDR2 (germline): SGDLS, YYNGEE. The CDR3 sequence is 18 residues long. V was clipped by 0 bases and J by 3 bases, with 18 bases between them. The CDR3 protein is CASSVEEIHSPYTGELFF. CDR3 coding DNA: TGTGCCAGCAGCGTAGAGGAAATCCACTCACCTTACACCGGGGAGCTGTTTTTT.

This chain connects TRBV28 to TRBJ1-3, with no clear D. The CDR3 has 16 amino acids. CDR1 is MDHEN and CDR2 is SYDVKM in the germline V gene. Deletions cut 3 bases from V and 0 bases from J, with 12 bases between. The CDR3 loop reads CASSFYPSYSGNTIYF. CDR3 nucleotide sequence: TGTGCCAGCAGTTTCTACCCGTCGTACTCTGGAAACACCATATATTTT.